These T cell receptor beta chains were read from a single sample in a study of Ad26.COV2.S vaccination and SARS-CoV-2 variants. Assay used: immunoSEQ multiplex PCR; TCRdb lists only in-frame clones, some missing. The table includes approximately 300,000 clones, around 85% detected once. The material was peripheral blood, obtained in a trial of Ad26.COV2.S vaccine versus placebo. Receptors were obtained from a person between 18 and 59 years old who received the Ad26.COV2.S COVID-19 vaccine or a placebo. Each CDR3 is given with its conserved first and last residue. A D gene is named only where the DNA matches it firmly.

v_gene: TRBV5-1; j_gene: TRBJ2-1; len: 13; d_gene: TRBD2; CDR3nt: TGCGCCAGCAGCTTGGCCGGGGGGTATGAGCAGTTCTTC; CDR3aa: CASSLAGGYEQFF
v_gene: TRBV7-3; j_gene: TRBJ2-3; len: 15; d_gene: -; CDR3nt: TGTGCCAGCAGCTTTCTGGGGGGAAGCACAGATACGCAGTATTTT; CDR3aa: CASSFLGGSTDTQYF
v_gene: TRBV6-6; j_gene: TRBJ1-2; len: 15; d_gene: -; CDR3nt: TGTGCCAGCAGCCCCGGACACCTGGGGCACTATGGCTACACCTTC; CDR3aa: CASSPGHLGHYGYTF
v_gene: TRBV7-3; j_gene: TRBJ1-1; len: 15; d_gene: -; CDR3nt: TGTGCCAGCAGCTTAAGAGGACAGCAGAACACTGAAGCTTTCTTT; CDR3aa: CASSLRGQQNTEAFF
v_gene: TRBV19; j_gene: TRBJ1-2; len: 14; d_gene: -; CDR3nt: TGTGCCAGTAGTATGGGACACCGCTCGGGTGGCTACACCTTC; CDR3aa: CASSMGHRSGGYTF
v_gene: TRBV19; j_gene: TRBJ2-1; len: 14; d_gene: -; CDR3nt: TGTGCCAGTAGTATGGTCGTCTGGGGGGCTGAGCAGTTCTTC; CDR3aa: CASSMVVWGAEQFF
v_gene: TRBV20-1; j_gene: TRBJ1-5; len: 16; d_gene: TRBD1; CDR3nt: TGCAGTGCTAGTCCGGGGGGGGACAGTCTAAATCAGCCCCAGCATTTT; CDR3aa: CSASPGGDSLNQPQHF
v_gene: TRBV6-5; j_gene: TRBJ2-6; len: 14; d_gene: -; CDR3nt: TGTGCCAGCAGCAGGGGAACTGGGGCCAACGTCCTGACTTTC; CDR3aa: CASSRGTGANVLTF
v_gene: TRBV10-2; j_gene: TRBJ2-7; len: 14; d_gene: -; CDR3nt: TGCGCCAGCAGTAATCAGGGTGGTATAATCGAGCAGTACTTC; CDR3aa: CASSNQGGIIEQYF
v_gene: TRBV9; j_gene: TRBJ2-2; len: 17; d_gene: TRBD2; CDR3nt: TGTGCCAGCAGCGTTCTAGCGGGGGGGCCGGTCACCGGGGAGCTGTTTTTT; CDR3aa: CASSVLAGGPVTGELFF
v_gene: TRBV6-1; j_gene: TRBJ2-7; len: 13; d_gene: -; CDR3nt: TGTGCCAGCAGTGAACAGGGATCCAACGAGCAGTACTTC; CDR3aa: CASSEQGSNEQYF
v_gene: TRBV6-1; j_gene: TRBJ1-1; len: 16; d_gene: -; CDR3nt: TGTGCCAGCAGTGATATGGTGGGAGGGTTTGGAAATGAAGCTTTCTTT; CDR3aa: CASSDMVGGFGNEAFF
v_gene: TRBV11-3; j_gene: TRBJ1-1; len: 12; d_gene: -; CDR3nt: TGTGCCAGCAGCTTAGGCCACACTGAAGCTTTCTTT; CDR3aa: CASSLGHTEAFF